These T cell receptor beta chains were read from a single sample in a study of T cell changes during pregnancy in multiple sclerosis. Repertoires were generated with immunoSEQ multiplex PCR, while TCRdb's copy carries only in-frame clones and drops some. The sample includes 80,000 or so clones, about 93% of them seen just once. The sequences come from peripheral blood, collected in the second trimester of pregnancy. All receptors derive from a female donor in good health, enrolled as a control in a pregnancy study. Both conserved end residues are trimmed from each CDR3.

cdr3_length | v_call | cdr3_aa
10 | TRBV27 | ASSQGTDTQY
13 | TRBV25-1 | ASSGTSGRQETQY
15 | TRBV4-1 | ASSQDPGTSGYNEQF
16 | TRBV6-1 | ASSEMGHHVATNEKLF
15 | TRBV4-1 | ASSQVVAGPLYNEQF
13 | TRBV6-6 | ASSLEPTGSYEQY
13 | TRBV2 | ASSVLAGTVETQY
11 | TRBV5-1 | ASSPEPSNEQF
14 | TRBV10-3 | AIKGSGDRGSYEQY
12 | TRBV2 | ASSDQGQSYEQY
11 | TRBV30 | ACRTGAIETQY
14 | TRBV2 | ASSEALTGAWYGYT
15 | TRBV15 | ATSRGLDRDRNQPQH
13 | TRBV15 | ATRSGTGDADTQY
13 | TRBV28 | ASSPTGYSGNTIY
16 | TRBV5-1 | ASSLSLAGGKNTDTQY
14 | TRBV7-9 | ASSSLTSGSSYEQY
13 | TRBV6-6 | ASSYGQGWDYGYT
12 | TRBV5-1 | ASSGQGANYEQY
13 | TRBV5-6 | ASSLGLAGFHEQY
11 | TRBV11-2 | ASSPPASNEQF
13 | TRBV6-6 | ASRDGTSNSYEQY
12 | TRBV27 | ASSPTSRYNEQF
12 | TRBV29-1 | SAMGQGAPTEAF
14 | TRBV28 | ASNFPGQGGTGELF
13 | TRBV28 | ASSLAGGAGDGYT
13 | TRBV6-1 | ASSGGTNRADTQY
12 | TRBV11-2 | ASSFLIGRTAAY
12 | TRBV5-4 | ASSFGGARQPQH
15 | TRBV28 | ASSLGRGGGLAYGYT
13 | TRBV5-1 | ASSFDGQNTGELF
11 | TRBV7-2 | ASSLSSGSEQY
13 | TRBV19 | ASSFRTSGSYEQY
13 | TRBV5-1 | ASSLRPGQSYEQY
14 | TRBV5-1 | ASSLSGDFYTGELF
13 | TRBV7-2 | ASSRDRVGGQPQH
12 | TRBV27 | ASSFRGTAYEQY
14 | TRBV29-1 | SVGPRLAGGPDTQY
11 | TRBV27 | ASSPFRMQPQH
14 | TRBV5-1 | ASSLAHPGSIYEQY